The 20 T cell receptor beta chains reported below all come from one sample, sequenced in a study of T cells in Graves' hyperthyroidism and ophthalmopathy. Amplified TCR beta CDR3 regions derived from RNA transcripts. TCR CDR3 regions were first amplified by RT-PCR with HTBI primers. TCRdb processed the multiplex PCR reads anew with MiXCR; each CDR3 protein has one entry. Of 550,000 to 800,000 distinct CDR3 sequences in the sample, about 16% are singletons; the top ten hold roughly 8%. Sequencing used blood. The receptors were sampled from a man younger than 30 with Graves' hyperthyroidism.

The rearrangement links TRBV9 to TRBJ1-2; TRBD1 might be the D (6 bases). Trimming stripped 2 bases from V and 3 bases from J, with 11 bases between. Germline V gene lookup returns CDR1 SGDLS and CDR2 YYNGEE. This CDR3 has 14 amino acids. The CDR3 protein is CASSVGTGHYGYTF. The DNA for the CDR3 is TGTGCCAGCAGCGTCGGTACAGGGCACTATGGCTACACCTTC. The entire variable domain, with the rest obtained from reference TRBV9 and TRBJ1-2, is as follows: DSGVTQTPKHLITATGQRVTLRCSPRSGDLSVYWYQQSLDQGLQFLIQYYNGEERAKGNILERFSAQQFPDLHSELNLSSLELGDSALYFCASSVGTGHYGYTFGSGTRLTVV.

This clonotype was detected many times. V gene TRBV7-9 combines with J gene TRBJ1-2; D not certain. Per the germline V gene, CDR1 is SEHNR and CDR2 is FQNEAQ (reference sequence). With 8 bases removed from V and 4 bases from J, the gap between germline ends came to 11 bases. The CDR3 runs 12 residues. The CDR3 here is CASEDGSYGYTF. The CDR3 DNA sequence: TGTGCCAGCGAGGACGGGTCCTATGGCTACACCTTC.

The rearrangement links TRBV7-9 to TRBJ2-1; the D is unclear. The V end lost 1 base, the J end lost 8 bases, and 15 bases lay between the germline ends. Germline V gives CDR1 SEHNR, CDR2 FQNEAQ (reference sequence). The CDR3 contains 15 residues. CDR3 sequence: CASSLGRILGDEQFF. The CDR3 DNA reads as TGTGCCAGCAGCTTAGGACGGATACTTGGGGATGAGCAGTTCTTC.

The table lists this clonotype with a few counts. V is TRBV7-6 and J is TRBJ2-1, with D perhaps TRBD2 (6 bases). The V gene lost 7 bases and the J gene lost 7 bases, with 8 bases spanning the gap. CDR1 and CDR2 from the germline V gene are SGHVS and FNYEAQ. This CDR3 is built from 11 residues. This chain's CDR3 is CASKSGNEQFF. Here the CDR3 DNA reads TGTGCCAGCAAAAGCGGGAATGAGCAGTTCTTC.

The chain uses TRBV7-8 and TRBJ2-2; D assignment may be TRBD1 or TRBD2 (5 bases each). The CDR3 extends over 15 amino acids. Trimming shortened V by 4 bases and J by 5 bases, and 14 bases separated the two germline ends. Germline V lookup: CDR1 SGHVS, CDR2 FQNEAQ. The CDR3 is CASSSPLGETGELFF. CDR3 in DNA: TGTGCCAGCAGCTCACCGTTAGGGGAGACCGGGGAGCTGTTTTTT. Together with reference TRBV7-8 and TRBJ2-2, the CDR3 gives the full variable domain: GAGVSQSPRYKVAKRGQDVALRCDPISGHVSLFWYQQALGQGPEFLTYFQNEAQLDKSGLPSDRFFAERPEGSVSTLKIQRTQQEDSAVYLCASSSPLGETGELFFGEGSRLTVL.

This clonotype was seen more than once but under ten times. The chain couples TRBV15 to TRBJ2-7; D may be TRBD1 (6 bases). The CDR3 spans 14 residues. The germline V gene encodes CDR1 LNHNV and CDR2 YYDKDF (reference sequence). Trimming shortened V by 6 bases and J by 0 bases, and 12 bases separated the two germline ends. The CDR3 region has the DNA TGTGCCACCAGTCTTACAGGGCGCTCCTACGAGCAGTACTTC. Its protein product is CATSLTGRSYEQYF.

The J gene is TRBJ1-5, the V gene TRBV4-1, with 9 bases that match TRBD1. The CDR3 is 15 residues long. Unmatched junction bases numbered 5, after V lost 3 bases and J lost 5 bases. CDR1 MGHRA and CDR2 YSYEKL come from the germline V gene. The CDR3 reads CASSQPGQGYQPQHF. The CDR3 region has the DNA TGCGCCAGCAGCCAGCCGGGACAGGGTTATCAGCCCCAGCATTTT.

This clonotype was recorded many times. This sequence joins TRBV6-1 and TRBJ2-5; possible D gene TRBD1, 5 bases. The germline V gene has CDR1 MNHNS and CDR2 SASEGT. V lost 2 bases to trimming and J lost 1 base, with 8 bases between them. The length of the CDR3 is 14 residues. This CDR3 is CASSERDSQETQYF. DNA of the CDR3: TGTGCCAGCAGTGAACGAGACAGCCAAGAGACCCAGTACTTC.

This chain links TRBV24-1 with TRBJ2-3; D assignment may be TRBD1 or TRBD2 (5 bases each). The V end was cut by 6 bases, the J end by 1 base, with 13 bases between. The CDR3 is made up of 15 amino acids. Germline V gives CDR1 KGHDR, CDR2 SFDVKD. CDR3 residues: CATSPGQGRTDTQYF. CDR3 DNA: TGTGCCACCAGTCCTGGGCAGGGACGCACAGATACGCAGTATTTT.

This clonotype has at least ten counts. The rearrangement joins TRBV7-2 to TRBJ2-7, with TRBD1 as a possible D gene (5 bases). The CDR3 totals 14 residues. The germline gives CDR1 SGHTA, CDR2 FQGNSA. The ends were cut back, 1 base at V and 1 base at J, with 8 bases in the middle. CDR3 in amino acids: CASSLEQASYEQYF. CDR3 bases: TGTGCCAGCAGCTTAGAACAGGCGTCCTACGAGCAGTACTTC. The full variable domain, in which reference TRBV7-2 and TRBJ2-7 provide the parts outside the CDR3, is GAGVSQSPSNKVTEKGKDVELRCDPISGHTALYWYRQSLGQGLEFLIYFQGNSAPDKSGLPSDRFSAERTGGSVSTLTIQRTQQEDSAVYLCASSLEQASYEQYFGPGTRLTVT.

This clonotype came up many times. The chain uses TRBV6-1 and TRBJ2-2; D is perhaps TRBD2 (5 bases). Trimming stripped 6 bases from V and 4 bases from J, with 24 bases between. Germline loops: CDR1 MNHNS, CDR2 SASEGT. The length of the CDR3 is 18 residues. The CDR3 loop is CASSLLLHYSEVTGELFF. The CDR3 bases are TGTGCCAGCAGCCTGCTACTCCACTATAGCGAAGTCACCGGGGAGCTGTTTTTT.

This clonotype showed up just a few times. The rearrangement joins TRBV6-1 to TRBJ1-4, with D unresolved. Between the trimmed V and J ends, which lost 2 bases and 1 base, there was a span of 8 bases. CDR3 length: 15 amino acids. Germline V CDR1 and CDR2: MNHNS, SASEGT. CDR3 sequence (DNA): TGTGCCAGCAGTGAAAGCAGGTTAACTAATGAAAAACTGTTTTTT. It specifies CASSESRLTNEKLFF.

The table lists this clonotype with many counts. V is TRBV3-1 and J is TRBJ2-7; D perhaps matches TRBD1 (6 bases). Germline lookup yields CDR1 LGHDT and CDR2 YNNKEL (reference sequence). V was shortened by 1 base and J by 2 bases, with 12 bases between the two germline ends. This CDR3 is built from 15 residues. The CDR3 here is CASSQASGAAYEQYF. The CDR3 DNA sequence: TGTGCCAGCAGCCAAGCTTCAGGGGCGGCCTACGAGCAGTACTTC.

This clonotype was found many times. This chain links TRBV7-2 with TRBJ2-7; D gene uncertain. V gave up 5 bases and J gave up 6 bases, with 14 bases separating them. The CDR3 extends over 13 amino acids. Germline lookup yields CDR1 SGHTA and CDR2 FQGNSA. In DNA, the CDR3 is TGTGCCAGCAGCACAGACCATTTCTCCGAGCAGTACTTC. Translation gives CASSTDHFSEQYF.

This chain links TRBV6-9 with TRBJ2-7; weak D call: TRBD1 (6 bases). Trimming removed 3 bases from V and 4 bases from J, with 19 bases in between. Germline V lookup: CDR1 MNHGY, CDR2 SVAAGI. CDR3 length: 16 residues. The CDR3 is CASSYRTQGKAYEQYF. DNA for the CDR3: TGTGCCAGCAGTTACCGAACACAGGGAAAGGCTTACGAGCAGTACTTC.

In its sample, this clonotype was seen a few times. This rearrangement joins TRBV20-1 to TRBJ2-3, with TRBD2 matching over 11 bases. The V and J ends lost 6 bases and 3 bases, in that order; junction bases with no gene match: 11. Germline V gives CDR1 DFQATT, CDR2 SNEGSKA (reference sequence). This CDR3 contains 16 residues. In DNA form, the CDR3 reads TGCAGTGCCAATAGCGGGAGGGCCTTGAATACAGATACGCAGTATTTT. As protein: CSANSGRALNTDTQYF.

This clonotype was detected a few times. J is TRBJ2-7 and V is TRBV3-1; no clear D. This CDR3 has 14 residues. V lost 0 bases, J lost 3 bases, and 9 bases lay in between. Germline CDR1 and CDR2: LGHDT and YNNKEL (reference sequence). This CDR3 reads CASSQDTQIYEQYF. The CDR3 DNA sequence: TGTGCCAGCAGCCAAGATACGCAGATCTACGAGCAGTACTTC.

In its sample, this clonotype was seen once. The CDR3, as DNA: TGTGCCAGTAGTAACGAACCCGGACAGCCTGGGACCCAGTACTTC. It translates to CASSNEPGQPGTQYF. The chain uses TRBV19 and TRBJ2-5; D possibly corresponds to TRBD1 (6 bases). V dropped 4 bases and J dropped 7 bases, with 19 bases sitting between them. This CDR3 contains 15 residues. Germline assignment: CDR1 LNHDA and CDR2 SQIVND (reference sequence).

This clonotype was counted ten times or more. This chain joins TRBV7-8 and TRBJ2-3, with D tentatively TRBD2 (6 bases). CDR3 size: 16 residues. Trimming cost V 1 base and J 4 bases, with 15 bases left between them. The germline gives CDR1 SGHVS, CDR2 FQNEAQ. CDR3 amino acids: CASSLGGGGTSDTQYF. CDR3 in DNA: TGTGCCAGCAGCTTAGGGGGAGGCGGGACGTCAGATACGCAGTATTTT.

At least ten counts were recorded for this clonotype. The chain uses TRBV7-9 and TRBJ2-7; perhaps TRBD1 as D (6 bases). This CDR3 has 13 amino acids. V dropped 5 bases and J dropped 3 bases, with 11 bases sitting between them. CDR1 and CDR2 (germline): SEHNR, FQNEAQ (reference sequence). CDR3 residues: CASSANRDYEQYF. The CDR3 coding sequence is TGTGCCAGCAGCGCCAACAGGGACTACGAGCAGTACTTC.